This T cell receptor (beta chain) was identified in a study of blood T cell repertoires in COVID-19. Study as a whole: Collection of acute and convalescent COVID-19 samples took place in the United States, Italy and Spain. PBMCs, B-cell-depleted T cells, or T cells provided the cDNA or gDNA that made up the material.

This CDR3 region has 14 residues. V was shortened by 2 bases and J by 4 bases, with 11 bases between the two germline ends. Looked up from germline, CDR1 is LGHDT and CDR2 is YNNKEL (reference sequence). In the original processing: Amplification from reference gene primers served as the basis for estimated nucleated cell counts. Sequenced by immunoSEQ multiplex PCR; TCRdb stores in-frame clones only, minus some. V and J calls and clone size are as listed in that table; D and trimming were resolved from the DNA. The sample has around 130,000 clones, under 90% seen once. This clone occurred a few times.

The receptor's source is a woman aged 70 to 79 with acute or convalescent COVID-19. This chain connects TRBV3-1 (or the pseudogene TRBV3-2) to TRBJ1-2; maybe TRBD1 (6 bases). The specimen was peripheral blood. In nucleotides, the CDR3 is TGTGCCAGCAGCCAATCGGCAGGGGTCTATGGCTACACCTTC. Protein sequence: CASSQSAGVYGYTF.